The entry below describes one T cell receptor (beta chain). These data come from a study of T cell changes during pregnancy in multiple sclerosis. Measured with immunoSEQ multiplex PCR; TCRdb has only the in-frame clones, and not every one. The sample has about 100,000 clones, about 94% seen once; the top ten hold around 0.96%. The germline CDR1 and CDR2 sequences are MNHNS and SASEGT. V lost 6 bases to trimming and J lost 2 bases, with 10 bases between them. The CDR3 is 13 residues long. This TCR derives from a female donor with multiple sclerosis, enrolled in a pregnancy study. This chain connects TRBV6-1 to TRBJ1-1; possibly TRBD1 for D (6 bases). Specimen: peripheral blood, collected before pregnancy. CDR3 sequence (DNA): TGTGCCAGCAGGGACAGTCCTAACACTGAAGCTTTCTTT. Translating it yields CASRDSPNTEAFF.